The 15 T cell receptor beta chains in this list originate from one sample, sequenced in a study of control samples from healthy donors and cancer patients. Repertoires were generated with immunoSEQ multiplex PCR, while TCRdb's copy carries only in-frame clones and drops some. This table holds about 100,000 clones, around 88% found once. Source material: blood. The receptor set was obtained from a man in his thirties or forties in good health.

In its sample, this clone was seen once. V is TRBV5-6 and J is TRBJ2-3, with no clear D. Germline assignment: CDR1 SGHDT and CDR2 YYEEEE. Trimming left V 2 bases short and J 3 bases short, with 13 bases between. The CDR3 consists of 15 residues. In DNA form, the CDR3 reads TGTGCCAGCAGCTTTGGTGGAGAAGGGACAGATACGCAGTATTTT. This translates into CASSFGGEGTDTQYF.

Written as DNA, the CDR3 is TGTGCCAGCAGCGTTAGCGGGAGGGACGATACGCAGTATTTT. This gives the protein CASSVSGRDDTQYF. The rearrangement uses TRBV9 and TRBJ2-3; TRBD2 matches 11 bases. Germline V gives CDR1 SGDLS, CDR2 YYNGEE. There are 14 residues in the CDR3. Unmatched junction bases numbered 2, after V lost 2 bases and J lost 6 bases.

The CDR3 DNA sequence: TGTGCCAGCAGCGCTGGGACAGGGAGGGATTCACCCCTCCACTTT. Protein sequence: CASSAGTGRDSPLHF. This chain joins TRBV9 and TRBJ1-6, with TRBD1 identical over 9 bases. CDR1 and CDR2 (germline): SGDLS, YYNGEE. This CDR3 is built from 15 residues. With 3 bases clipped from V and 8 bases from J, the junction kept 6 bases outside the gene matches.

The chain employs TRBV28 and TRBJ1-1; D gene unclear. This CDR3 region has 13 residues. Trimming removed 6 bases from V and 0 bases from J, with 8 bases in between. CDR1 is MDHEN, CDR2 SYDVKM, per germline. The CDR3 sequence: CASRKELNTEAFF. As DNA, the CDR3 is TGTGCCAGCAGAAAGGAGTTGAACACTGAAGCTTTCTTT.

This clone has just a few counts. The V gene is TRBV9, the J gene TRBJ2-7; 13 bases line up with TRBD2. Germline V gene sequence: CDR1 SGDLS, CDR2 YYNGEE. This CDR3 spans 15 amino acids. The V gene end was trimmed by 4 bases and the J gene end by 4 bases; junction bases not matched to a gene: 5. As DNA, the CDR3 is TGTGCCAGCAGCAAAACTAGCGGGAGGGGATACGAGCAGTACTTC. The encoded protein is CASSKTSGRGYEQYF.

V usage is TRBV2 and J usage is TRBJ2-7; 13 nucleotides line up with TRBD2. The germline CDR1 and CDR2 sequences are SNHLY and FYNNEI. V shed 11 bases, J shed 6 bases, and the junction held 7 bases outside the gene matches. This CDR3 is 13 amino acids long. CDR3 bases: TGTGCCGGTCAAACTAGCGGGAGGGGCGAGCAGTACTTC. Its translation: CAGQTSGRGEQYF.

The chain is built from TRBV7-2 and TRBJ2-7; no definite D call. The germline V gene has CDR1 SGHTA and CDR2 FQGNSA. V gave up 0 bases and J gave up 6 bases, with 6 bases separating them. This CDR3 region has 12 residues. For the CDR3, the DNA is TGTGCCAGCAGCTTAGCGGCCTCCGAGCAGTACTTC. Amino acid sequence: CASSLAASEQYF.

V is TRBV9 and J is TRBJ2-1; unclear D gene. V was pared by 4 bases and J by 8 bases, with 19 bases between. CDR1 and CDR2 from the germline V gene are SGDLS and YYNGEE. This CDR3 contains 15 residues. The DNA of the CDR3 is TGTGCCAGCAGCCAGTCGGTAGTCTCTCTGGATGAGCAGTTCTTC. Its protein product is CASSQSVVSLDEQFF.

The genes are TRBV24-1 and TRBJ2-3; 12 nucleotides line up with TRBD2. V was pared by 1 base and J by 4 bases, with 8 bases of the junction left unmatched. The V gene's germline CDR1 is KGHDR and CDR2 SFDVKD. The CDR3 has 18 amino acids. The CDR3 sequence: CATSDFRGLAGGPDTQYF. Written as DNA, the CDR3 is TGTGCCACCAGTGATTTCAGGGGGCTAGCGGGAGGGCCAGATACGCAGTATTTT.

The count of this clone is one. In DNA, the CDR3 is TGTGCCAGCAGTGAAGCTGGGCCGCAGTACTTC. It translates to CASSEAGPQYF. This chain connects TRBV2 to TRBJ2-7, with D hard to call. The CDR3 sequence is 11 residues long. V lost 0 bases to trimming and J lost 9 bases, with 6 bases between them. Germline V CDR1 and CDR2: SNHLY, FYNNEI.

The genes are TRBV6-5 and TRBJ2-1; D may be TRBD1 (6 bases). The V gene's germline CDR1 is MNHEY and CDR2 SVGAGI. The CDR3 sequence is 15 residues long. Trimming removed 6 bases from V and 7 bases from J, with 19 bases in between. This chain's CDR3 is CASREPGQGDNEQFF. For the CDR3, the DNA is TGTGCCAGCAGGGAGCCGGGACAAGGGGATAATGAGCAGTTCTTC.

This clone came up once. The V and J genes are TRBV11-2 and TRBJ2-1; TRBD2 is a possible D gene (6 bases). V dropped 5 bases and J dropped 7 bases, with 12 bases sitting between them. The CDR3 contains 13 residues. Germline-derived CDR1 and CDR2 are SGHAT and FQNNGV. This CDR3 reads CASSRDSLNEQFF. The CDR3 nucleotides read TGTGCCAGCAGCCGGGACTCGTTAAATGAGCAGTTCTTC.

The chain combines TRBV30 with TRBJ1-1, with unresolved D. The CDR3 sequence is 15 residues long. Germline values: CDR1 GTSNPN, CDR2 SVGIG (reference sequence). V lost 0 bases to trimming and J lost 5 bases, with 16 bases between them. CDR3 sequence: CAWSVRAATNTEAFF. DNA for the CDR3: TGTGCCTGGAGTGTACGGGCAGCGACTAATACTGAAGCTTTCTTT.

This chain links TRBV4-1 with TRBJ2-5; 11 nucleotides line up with TRBD2. Trimming at V came to 0 bases and at J to 5 bases, leaving 8 bases not matched to a gene. The CDR3 has 17 amino acids. Germline V gene lookup returns CDR1 MGHRA and CDR2 YSYEKL. The CDR3 sequence: CASSQELQLAGAETQYF. The CDR3 DNA sequence: TGCGCCAGCAGCCAAGAGTTACAACTAGCGGGAGCTGAGACCCAGTACTTC.

The V and J genes are TRBV19 and TRBJ2-7; 15 bases map to TRBD2. The junction had 5 bases not matched to a gene; V was cut back by 5 bases and J by 3 bases. There are 16 residues in the CDR3. The germline CDR1 and CDR2 sequences are LNHDA and SQIVND (reference sequence). CDR3 sequence: CASSAGLAGGVYEQYF. The CDR3 coding sequence is TGTGCCAGTAGTGCCGGACTAGCGGGAGGGGTCTACGAGCAGTACTTC. Looking up the rest from reference TRBV19 and TRBJ2-7 gives the full variable domain: DGGITQSPKYLFRKEGQNVTLSCEQNLNHDAMYWYRQDPGQGLRLIYYSQIVNDFQKGDIAEGYSVSREKKESFPLTVTSAQKNPTAFYLCASSAGLAGGVYEQYFGPGTRLTVT.